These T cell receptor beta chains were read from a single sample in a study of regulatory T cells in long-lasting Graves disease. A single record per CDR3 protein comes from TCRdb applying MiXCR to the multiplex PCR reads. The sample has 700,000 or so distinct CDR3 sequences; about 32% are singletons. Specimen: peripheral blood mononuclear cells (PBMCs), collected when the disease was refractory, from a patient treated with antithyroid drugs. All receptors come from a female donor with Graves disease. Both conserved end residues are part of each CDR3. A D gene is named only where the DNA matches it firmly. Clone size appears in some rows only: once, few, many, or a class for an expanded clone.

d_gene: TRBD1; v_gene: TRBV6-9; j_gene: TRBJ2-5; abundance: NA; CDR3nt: TGTGCCAGCAGTTCCAGACAGGGGGCCGGGGAGACCCAGTACTTC; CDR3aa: CASSSRQGAGETQYF
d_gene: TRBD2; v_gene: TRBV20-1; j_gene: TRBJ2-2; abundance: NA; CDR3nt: TGCAGTGCTAGAATAGCGGGAGATAGCACCGGGGAGCTGTTTTTT; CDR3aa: CSARIAGDSTGELFF
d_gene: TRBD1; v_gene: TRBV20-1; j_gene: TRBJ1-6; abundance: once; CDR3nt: TGCAGTGCTAAATTGGGACAGGTGAATTCACCCCTCCACTTT; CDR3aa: CSAKLGQVNSPLHF
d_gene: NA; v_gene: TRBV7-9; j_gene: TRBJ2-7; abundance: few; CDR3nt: TGTGCCAGCAGCTTAGGGATCGGCAGAGCCTACGAGCAGTACTTC; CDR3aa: CASSLGIGRAYEQYF
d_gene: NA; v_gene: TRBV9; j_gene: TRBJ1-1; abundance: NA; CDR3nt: TGTGCCAGCAGCGTAGTTATAGAGAACACTGAAGCTTTCTTT; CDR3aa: CASSVVIENTEAFF
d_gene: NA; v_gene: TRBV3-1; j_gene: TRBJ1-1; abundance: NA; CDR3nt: TGTGCCAGCAGCCAGGAATTAGGTGGCAAGCTGAACACTGAAGCTTTCTTT; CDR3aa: CASSQELGGKLNTEAFF
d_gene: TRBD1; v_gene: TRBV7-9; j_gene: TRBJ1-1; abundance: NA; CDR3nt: TGTGCCAGCAGCGACAGGGTTCGTGCTGGAGCTTTCTTT; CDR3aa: CASSDRVRAGAFF
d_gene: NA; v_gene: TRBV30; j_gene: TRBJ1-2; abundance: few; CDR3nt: TGTGCCTGGGGGAAGACAGGATCCTATGGCTACACCTTC; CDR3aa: CAWGKTGSYGYTF
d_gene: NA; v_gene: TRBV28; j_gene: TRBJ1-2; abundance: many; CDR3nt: TGTGCCAGCAGTGGACCCCGCGGGGGAGGGGGTAACTATGGCTACACCTTC; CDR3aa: CASSGPRGGGGNYGYTF
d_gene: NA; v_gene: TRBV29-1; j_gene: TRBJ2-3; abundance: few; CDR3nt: TGCAGCGTTGATCTGGGAATGGATACGCAGTATTTT; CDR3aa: CSVDLGMDTQYF
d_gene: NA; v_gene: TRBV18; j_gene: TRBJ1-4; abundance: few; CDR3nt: TGTGCCAGCTCACCGGGGTCGGAGGAAAAACTGTTTTTT; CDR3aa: CASSPGSEEKLFF
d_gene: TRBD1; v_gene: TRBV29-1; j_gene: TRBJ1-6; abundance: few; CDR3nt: TGCAGCGTAAGGACAGGGGGATCCAATTCACCCCTCCACTTT; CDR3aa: CSVRTGGSNSPLHF
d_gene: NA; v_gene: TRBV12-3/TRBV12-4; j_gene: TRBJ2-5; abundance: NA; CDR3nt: TGTGCCAGCAGTTTTTCTAGTGCGGGTGAGACCCAGTACTTC; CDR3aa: CASSFSSAGETQYF
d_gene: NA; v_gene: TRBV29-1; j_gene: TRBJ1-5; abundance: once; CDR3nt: TGCAGCGTTGGGCACTATAGCAATCAGCCCCAGCATTTT; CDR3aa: CSVGHYSNQPQHF
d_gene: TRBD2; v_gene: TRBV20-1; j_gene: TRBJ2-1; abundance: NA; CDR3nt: TGCAGTGCTAGACTAGCGGGAGTATCCTATGAGCAGTTCTTC; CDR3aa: CSARLAGVSYEQFF
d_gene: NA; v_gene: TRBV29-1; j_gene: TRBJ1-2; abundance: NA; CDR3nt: TGCAGCGCCACAGGAATGGCTAACTATGGCTACACCTTC; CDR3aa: CSATGMANYGYTF
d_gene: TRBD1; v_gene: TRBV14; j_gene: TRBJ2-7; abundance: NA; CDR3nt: TGTGCCAGCAGTCAGGACAGGGGGCAATACGAGCAGTACTTC; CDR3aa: CASSQDRGQYEQYF
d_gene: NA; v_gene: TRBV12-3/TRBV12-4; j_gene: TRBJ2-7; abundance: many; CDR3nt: TGTGCCAGCAGTCAATGGGACTCCCAAACTTACGAGCAGTACTTC; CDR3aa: CASSQWDSQTYEQYF
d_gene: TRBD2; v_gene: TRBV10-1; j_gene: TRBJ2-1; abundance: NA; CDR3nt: TGCGCCAGCAGCGAGGGACTAGCGGGAGGGGATGAGCAGTTCTTC; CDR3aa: CASSEGLAGGDEQFF
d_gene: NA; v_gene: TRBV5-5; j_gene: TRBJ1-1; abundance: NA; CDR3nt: TGTGCCAGCAGCTTGAGGGTCCAGAGTTACACTGAAGCTTTCTTT; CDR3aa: CASSLRVQSYTEAFF
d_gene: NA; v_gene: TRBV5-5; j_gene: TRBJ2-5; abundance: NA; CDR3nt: TGTGCCAGCAGCGTAGAGGGGGACTTGGAAGAGACCCAGTACTTC; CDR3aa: CASSVEGDLEETQYF
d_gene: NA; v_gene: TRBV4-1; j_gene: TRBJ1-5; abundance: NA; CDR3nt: TGCGCCAGCAGCCAAGGGGGAGGGGAGAAGCCCCAGCATTTT; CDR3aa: CASSQGGGEKPQHF
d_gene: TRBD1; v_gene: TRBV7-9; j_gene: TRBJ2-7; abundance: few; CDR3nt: TGTGCCAGCAGCTCTGGGACAGGGACGAACGAGCAGTACTTC; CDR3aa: CASSSGTGTNEQYF
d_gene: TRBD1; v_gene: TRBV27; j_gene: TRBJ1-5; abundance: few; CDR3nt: TGTGCCAGCAGCCATCGAGGGACAGTCAATAGCAATCAGCCCCAGCATTTT; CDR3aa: CASSHRGTVNSNQPQHF
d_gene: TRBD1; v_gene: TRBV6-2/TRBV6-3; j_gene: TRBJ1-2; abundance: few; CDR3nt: TGTGCCAGCAGGACTCGACAGGGAGACTATGGCTACACCTTC; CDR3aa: CASRTRQGDYGYTF
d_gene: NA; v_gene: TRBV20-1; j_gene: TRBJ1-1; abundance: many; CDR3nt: TGCAGTGCTAGAGATCCAGGGTTGAACACTGAAGCTTTCTTT; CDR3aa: CSARDPGLNTEAFF
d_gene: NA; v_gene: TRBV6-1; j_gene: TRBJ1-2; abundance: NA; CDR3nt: TGTGCCGGCAGTGAAGGAAAGGGTCGGGGCTATGGCTACACCTTC; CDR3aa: CAGSEGKGRGYGYTF
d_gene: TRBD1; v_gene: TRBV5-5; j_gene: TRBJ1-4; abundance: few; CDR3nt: TGTGCCAGCAGCTTGGGGACAGGGATGGAAAAACTGTTTTTT; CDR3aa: CASSLGTGMEKLFF